This TCR beta chain was retrieved from a study of blood T cell repertoires in COVID-19. Across the study: PBMCs, B-cell-depleted T cells, or T cells were the source of the cDNA or gDNA that made up the material.

Germline values: CDR1 LGHNA, CDR2 YSLEER. This CDR3 comprises 18 residues. V gave up 1 base and J gave up 0 bases; unmatched junction bases: 10. Source study methods: Reference gene primer amplification gave estimated nucleated cell counts. Sequencing was performed with immunoSEQ multiplex PCR; in TCRdb, only in-frame clones are kept and a portion is missing. That table furnishes V, J and clone size, whereas the DNA furnished D and trimming. The profile shows around 370,000 clones, around 91% of them singletons. V gene TRBV4-3 combines with J gene TRBJ1-2; 8 bases map to TRBD1. This clonotype was obtained from a man between 18 and 35 years old with active or convalescent COVID-19. Sequenced input: peripheral blood. The CDR3 reads CASSQGFLRDRPNYGYTF. CDR3 DNA: TGCGCCAGCAGCCAAGGATTCCTTCGGGACAGGCCTAACTATGGCTACACCTTC.